Presented here are 10 T cell receptor beta chains from one specimen sequenced in a study of blood T cell repertoires in COVID-19. Profiling relied on immunoSEQ multiplex PCR, and the TCRdb table lists in-frame clones only, not all of them. The data contain about 150,000 clones, roughly 80% of them singletons. Sequenced: peripheral blood. These receptors were obtained from a man aged 50-59 years with active or convalescent COVID-19.

The chain is built from TRBV19 and TRBJ1-2, with D perhaps TRBD1 (5 bases). The germline gives CDR1 LNHDA, CDR2 SQIVND (reference sequence). The length of the CDR3 is 18 residues. V lost 7 bases, J lost 0 bases, and 24 bases lay in between. DNA of the CDR3: TGTGCCAGTACCGCGGCCCGGGACGGGGGATATCCTAACTATGGCTACACCTTC. It is translated as CASTAARDGGYPNYGYTF.

V usage is TRBV6-4 and J usage is TRBJ2-1; 9 bases map to TRBD1. J was trimmed by 4 bases and V by 6 bases; bases with no gene match: 10. The germline V gene has CDR1 MRHNA and CDR2 SNTAGT. The CDR3 has 16 amino acids. The CDR3 loop is CASSLTPTGGYNEQFF. CDR3 DNA sequence: TGTGCCAGCAGCCTTACACCGACAGGGGGTTACAATGAGCAGTTCTTC.

The chain has TRBV19 and TRBJ2-1, with 8 positions matching TRBD2. The CDR3 totals 15 residues. V was pared by 5 bases and J by 3 bases, with 6 bases of the junction left unmatched. Germline values: CDR1 LNHDA, CDR2 SQIVND (reference sequence). The CDR3 DNA follows: TGTGCCAGTAGTCCCGGACTAGCCGGCTACAATGAGCAGTTCTTC. Its translation: CASSPGLAGYNEQFF.

In this sample, this clone turned up a few times. This rearrangement joins TRBV27 to TRBJ2-3; D is ambiguous. The CDR3 is 14 residues long. CDR1 is MNHEY and CDR2 is SMNVEV in the germline V gene (reference sequence). Trimming took off 6 bases at V and 4 bases at J, with 14 bases between the two ends. CDR3 residues: CASRPLGFADTQYF. Here the CDR3 DNA reads TGTGCCAGCAGACCCCTCGGGTTCGCAGATACGCAGTATTTT.

V usage is TRBV14 and J usage is TRBJ1-2; TRBD1 matches at 9 bases. The V gene's germline CDR1 is SGHDN and CDR2 FVKESK. Trimming at V came to 0 bases and at J to 8 bases, leaving 7 bases not matched to a gene. This CDR3 contains 15 residues. Here the CDR3 reads CASSQDRTGQGGYTF. CDR3 nucleotide sequence: TGTGCCAGCAGCCAAGATCGTACGGGACAGGGCGGCTACACCTTC.

The genes are TRBV11-2 and TRBJ1-1, with 7 bases aligning to TRBD1. The J segment lost 1 base and the V segment lost 1 base, leaving 3 bases of the junction unmatched. The CDR3 sequence is 15 residues long. The germline V gene encodes CDR1 SGHAT and CDR2 FQNNGV. In DNA, the CDR3 is TGTGCCAGCAGCTTAGTCCAGGGGGGGAACACTGAAGCTTTCTTT. Translating gives CASSLVQGGNTEAFF.

The chain couples TRBV29-1 to TRBJ2-3; TRBD1 matches 9 bases. The CDR3 length is 13 residues. The V gene's germline CDR1 is SQVTM and CDR2 ANQGSEA. J was trimmed by 6 bases and V by 6 bases; bases with no gene match: 7. CDR3 sequence reads: CSVRGQGADTQYF. The DNA of the CDR3 is TGCAGCGTGCGGGGACAGGGAGCGGATACGCAGTATTTT.

This clone was observed a single time. The J gene is TRBJ2-5, the V gene TRBV6-5, with 7 bases matching TRBD1. CDR1 and CDR2 (germline): MNHEY, SVGAGI. This CDR3 has 14 amino acids. V lost 5 bases, J lost 4 bases, and 7 bases stayed unmatched. The CDR3, as DNA: TGTGCCAGCAGTCCTCTGGGACAGACAGAGACCCAGTACTTC. It yields the protein CASSPLGQTETQYF.

V usage is TRBV19 and J usage is TRBJ2-5; 8 bases fit TRBD1. Per the germline V gene, CDR1 is LNHDA and CDR2 is SQIVND (reference sequence). This CDR3 is 14 amino acids long. J gave up 1 base and V 3 bases, and 1 base lay outside the gene matches. CDR3 sequence reads: CASSIGQGQETQYF. CDR3 nucleotide sequence: TGTGCCAGTAGTATCGGACAGGGCCAAGAGACCCAGTACTTC.

This clone was seen a handful of times. The genes are TRBV7-8 and TRBJ2-7; D gene ambiguous. Germline CDR1 reads SGHVS; CDR2 reads FQNEAQ. There are 12 residues in the CDR3. V was clipped by 5 bases and J by 5 bases, with 10 bases between them. The CDR3 is CASSPTRDEQYF. CDR3 sequence (DNA): TGTGCCAGCAGCCCAACCCGGGACGAGCAGTACTTC.